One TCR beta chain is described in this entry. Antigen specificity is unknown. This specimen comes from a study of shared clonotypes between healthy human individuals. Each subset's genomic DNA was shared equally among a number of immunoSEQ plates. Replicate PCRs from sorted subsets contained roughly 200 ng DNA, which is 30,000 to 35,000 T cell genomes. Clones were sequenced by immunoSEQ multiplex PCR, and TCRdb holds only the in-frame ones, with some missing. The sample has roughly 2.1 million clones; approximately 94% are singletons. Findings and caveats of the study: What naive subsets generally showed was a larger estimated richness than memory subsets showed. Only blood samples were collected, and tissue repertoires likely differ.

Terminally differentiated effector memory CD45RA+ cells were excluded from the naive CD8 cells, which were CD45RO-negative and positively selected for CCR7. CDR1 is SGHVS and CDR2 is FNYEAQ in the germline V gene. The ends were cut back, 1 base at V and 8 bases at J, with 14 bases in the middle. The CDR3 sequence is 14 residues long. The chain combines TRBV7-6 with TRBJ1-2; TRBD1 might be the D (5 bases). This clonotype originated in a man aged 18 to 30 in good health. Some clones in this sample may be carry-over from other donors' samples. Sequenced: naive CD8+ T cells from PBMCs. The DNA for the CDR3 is TGTGCCAGCAGCTTAGGAGGGGCAGGTTCGGGCTACACCTTC. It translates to CASSLGGAGSGYTF. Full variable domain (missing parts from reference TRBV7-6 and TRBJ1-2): GAGVSQSPRYKVTKRGQDVALRCDPISGHVSLYWYRQALGQGPEFLTYFNYEAQQDKSGLPNDRFSAERPEGSISTLTIQRTEQRDSAMYRCASSLGGAGSGYTFGSGTRLTVV.